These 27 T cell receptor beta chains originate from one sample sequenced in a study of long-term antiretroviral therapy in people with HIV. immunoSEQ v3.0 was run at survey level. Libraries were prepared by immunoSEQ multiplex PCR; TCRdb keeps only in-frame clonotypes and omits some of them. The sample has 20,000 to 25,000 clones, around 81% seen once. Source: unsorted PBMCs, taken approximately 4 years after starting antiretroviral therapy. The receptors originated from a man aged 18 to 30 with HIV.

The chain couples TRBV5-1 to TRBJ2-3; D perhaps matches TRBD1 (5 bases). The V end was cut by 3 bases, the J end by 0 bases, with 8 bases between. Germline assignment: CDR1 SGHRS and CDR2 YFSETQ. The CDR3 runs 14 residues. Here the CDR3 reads CASSSTESTDTQYF. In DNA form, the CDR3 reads TGCGCCAGCAGCTCGACAGAGAGCACAGATACGCAGTATTTT.

The CDR3 region is CSVEDRGPFGYTF. DNA of the CDR3: TGCAGCGTTGAGGACAGGGGCCCGTTTGGCTACACCTTC. The chain carries TRBV29-1 and TRBJ1-2; TRBD1 agrees at 9 bases. The CDR3 sequence is 13 residues long. V was clipped by 3 bases and J by 7 bases; unmatched bases: 6. The germline V gene has CDR1 SQVTM and CDR2 ANQGSEA.

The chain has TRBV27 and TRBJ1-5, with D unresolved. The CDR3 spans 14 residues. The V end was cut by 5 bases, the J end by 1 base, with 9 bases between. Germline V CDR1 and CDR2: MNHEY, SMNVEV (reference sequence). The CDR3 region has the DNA TGTGCCAGCAGTAGGGAGCCGAGCAATCAGCCCCAGCATTTT. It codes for CASSREPSNQPQHF.

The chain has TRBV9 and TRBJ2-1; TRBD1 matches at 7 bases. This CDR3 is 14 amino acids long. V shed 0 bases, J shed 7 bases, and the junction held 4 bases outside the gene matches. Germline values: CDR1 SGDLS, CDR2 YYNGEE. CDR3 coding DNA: TGTGCCAGCAGCGTAGGCCTACAGGGGAATGAGCAGTTCTTC. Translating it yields CASSVGLQGNEQFF. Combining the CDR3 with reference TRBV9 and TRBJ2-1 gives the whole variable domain DSGVTQTPKHLITATGQRVTLRCSPRSGDLSVYWYQQSLDQGLQFLIQYYNGEERAKGNILERFSAQQFPDLHSELNLSSLELGDSALYFCASSVGLQGNEQFFGPGTRLTVL.

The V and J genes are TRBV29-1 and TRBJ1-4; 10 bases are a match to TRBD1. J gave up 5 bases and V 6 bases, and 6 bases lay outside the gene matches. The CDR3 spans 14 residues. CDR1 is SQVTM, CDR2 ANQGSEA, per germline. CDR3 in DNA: TGCAGCGTGGCGCCGGGACAGGGGAATGAAAAACTGTTTTTT. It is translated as CSVAPGQGNEKLFF.

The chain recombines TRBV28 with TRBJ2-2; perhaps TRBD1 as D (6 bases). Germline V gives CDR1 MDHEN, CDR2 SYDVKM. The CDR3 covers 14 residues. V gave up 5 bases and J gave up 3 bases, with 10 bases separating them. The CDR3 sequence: CASSETGDTGELFF. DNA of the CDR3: TGTGCCAGCAGTGAGACAGGAGACACCGGGGAGCTGTTTTTT.

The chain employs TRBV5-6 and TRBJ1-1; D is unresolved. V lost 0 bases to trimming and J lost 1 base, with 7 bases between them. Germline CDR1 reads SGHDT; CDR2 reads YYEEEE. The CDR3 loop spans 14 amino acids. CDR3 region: CASSLGWANTEAFF. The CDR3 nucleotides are TGTGCCAGCAGCTTGGGGTGGGCGAACACTGAAGCTTTCTTT. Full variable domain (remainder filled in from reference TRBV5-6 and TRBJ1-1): DAGVTQSPTHLIKTRGQQVTLRCSPKSGHDTVSWYQQALGQGPQFIFQYYEEEERQRGNFPDRFSGHQFPNYSSELNVNALLLGDSALYLCASSLGWANTEAFFGQGTRLTVV.

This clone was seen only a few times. CDR3 DNA: TGCGCCAGCAGTCTGGGCTCTGGAAACACCATATATTTT. It encodes CASSLGSGNTIYF. The rearrangement joins TRBV10-1 to TRBJ1-3; D gene uncertain. The length of the CDR3 is 13 residues. Germline V lookup: CDR1 WNHNN, CDR2 SYGVQD (reference sequence). The ends were cut back, 5 bases at V and 0 bases at J, with 5 bases in the middle.

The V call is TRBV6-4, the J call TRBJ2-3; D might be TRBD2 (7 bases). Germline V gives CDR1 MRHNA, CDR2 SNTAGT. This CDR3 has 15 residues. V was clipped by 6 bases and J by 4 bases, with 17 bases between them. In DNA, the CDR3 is TGTGCCAGCAGCCCCTTAGGCGGGGGCTCAGATACGCAGTATTTT. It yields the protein CASSPLGGGSDTQYF.

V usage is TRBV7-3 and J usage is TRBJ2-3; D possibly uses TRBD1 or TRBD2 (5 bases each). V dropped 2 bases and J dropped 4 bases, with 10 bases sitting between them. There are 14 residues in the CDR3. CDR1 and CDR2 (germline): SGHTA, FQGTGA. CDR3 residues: CASSLGTPPDTQYF. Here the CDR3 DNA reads TGTGCCAGCAGCTTAGGGACCCCACCAGATACGCAGTATTTT. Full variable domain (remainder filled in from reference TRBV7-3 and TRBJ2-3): GAGVSQTPSNKVTEKGKYVELRCDPISGHTALYWYRQSLGQGPEFLIYFQGTGAADDSGLPNDRFFAVRPEGSVSTLKIQRTERGDSAVYLCASSLGTPPDTQYFGPGTRLTVL.

Written as DNA, the CDR3 is TGTGCCAGCAGCTTAGAATCCGGGACGGTAGAAGCTTTCTTT. Translation: CASSLESGTVEAFF. The chain links TRBV7-2 to TRBJ1-1; D may be TRBD1 (5 bases). The V and J ends lost 1 base and 8 bases respectively, with 14 bases between them. Germline V gene data show CDR1 as SGHTA and CDR2 as FQGNSA. The CDR3 totals 14 residues.

The CDR3 nucleotides are TGCGCCAGCAGCTTTTCGGGGACAGGGGCTGAAAAACTGTTTTTT. Translated, it gives CASSFSGTGAEKLFF. The rearrangement uses TRBV5-1 and TRBJ1-4, with 10 nucleotides matching TRBD1. CDR1 is SGHRS and CDR2 is YFSETQ in the germline V gene. The ends lost 2 bases at V and 7 bases at J; junction bases unmatched: 5. The CDR3 is made up of 15 amino acids.

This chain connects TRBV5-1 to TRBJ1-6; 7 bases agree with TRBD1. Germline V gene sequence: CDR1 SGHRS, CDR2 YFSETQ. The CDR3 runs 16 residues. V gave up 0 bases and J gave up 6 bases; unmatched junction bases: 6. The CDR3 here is CASSLVGGDFNSPLHF. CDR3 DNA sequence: TGCGCCAGCAGCTTGGTAGGGGGCGACTTTAATTCACCCCTCCACTTT.

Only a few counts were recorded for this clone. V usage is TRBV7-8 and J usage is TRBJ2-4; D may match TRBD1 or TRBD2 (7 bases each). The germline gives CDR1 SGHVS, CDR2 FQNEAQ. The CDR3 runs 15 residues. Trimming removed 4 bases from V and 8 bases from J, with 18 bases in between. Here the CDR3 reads CASSWRRQGGDIQYF. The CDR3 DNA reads TGTGCCAGCAGCTGGCGCCGACAGGGAGGGGACATTCAGTACTTC.

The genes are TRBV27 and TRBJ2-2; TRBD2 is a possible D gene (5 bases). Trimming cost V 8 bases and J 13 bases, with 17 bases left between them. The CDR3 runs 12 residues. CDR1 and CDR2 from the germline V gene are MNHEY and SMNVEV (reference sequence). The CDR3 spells CASPLVSGSLFF. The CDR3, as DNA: TGTGCCAGCCCACTTGTGTCGGGGTCGCTGTTTTTT.

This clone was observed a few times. DNA for the CDR3: TGTGCCAGCAGTGAAGGGCAGGGTATGAGCGGGGAGCTGTTTTTT. Translation gives CASSEGQGMSGELFF. This sequence joins TRBV6-1 and TRBJ2-2, with D perhaps matching TRBD1 (5 bases). Germline V gives CDR1 MNHNS, CDR2 SASEGT. The CDR3 spans 15 residues. V gave up 1 base and J gave up 7 bases, with 13 bases separating them.

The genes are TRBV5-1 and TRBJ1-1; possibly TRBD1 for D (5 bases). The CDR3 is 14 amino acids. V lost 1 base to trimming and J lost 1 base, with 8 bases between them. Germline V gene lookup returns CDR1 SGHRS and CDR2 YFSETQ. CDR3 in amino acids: CASSLTGTNTEAFF. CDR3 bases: TGCGCCAGCAGCTTGACAGGAACGAACACTGAAGCTTTCTTT. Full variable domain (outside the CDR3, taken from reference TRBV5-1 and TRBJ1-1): KAGVTQTPRYLIKTRGQQVTLSCSPISGHRSVSWYQQTPGQGLQFLFEYFSETQRNKGNFPGRFSGRQFSNSRSEMNVSTLELGDSALYLCASSLTGTNTEAFFGQGTRLTVV.

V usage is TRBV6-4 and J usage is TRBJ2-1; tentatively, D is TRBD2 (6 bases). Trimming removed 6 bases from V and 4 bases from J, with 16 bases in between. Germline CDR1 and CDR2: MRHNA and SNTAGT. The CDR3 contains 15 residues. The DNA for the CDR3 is TGTGCCAGCAGGAGGGATAGCGGCGGGTACAATGAGCAGTTCTTC. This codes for CASRRDSGGYNEQFF.

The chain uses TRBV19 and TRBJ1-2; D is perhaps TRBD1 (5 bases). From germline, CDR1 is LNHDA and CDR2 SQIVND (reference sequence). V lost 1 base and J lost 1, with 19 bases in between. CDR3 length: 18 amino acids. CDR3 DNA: TGTGCCAGTAGTATAGGCCCCTCGACGGGGGACCTTAACTATGGCTACACCTTC. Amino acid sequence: CASSIGPSTGDLNYGYTF.

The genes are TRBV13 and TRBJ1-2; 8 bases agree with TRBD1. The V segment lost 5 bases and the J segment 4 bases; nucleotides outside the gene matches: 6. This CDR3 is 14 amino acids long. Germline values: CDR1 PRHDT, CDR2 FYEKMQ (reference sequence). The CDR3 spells CASSPGQGIYGYTF. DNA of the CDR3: TGTGCCAGCAGCCCCGGACAGGGAATCTATGGCTACACCTTC.

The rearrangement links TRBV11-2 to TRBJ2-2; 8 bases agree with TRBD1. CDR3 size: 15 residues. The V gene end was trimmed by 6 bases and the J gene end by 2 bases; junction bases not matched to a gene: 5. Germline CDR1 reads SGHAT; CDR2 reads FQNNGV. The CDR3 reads CASRNGQGNTGELFF. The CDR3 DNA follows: TGTGCCAGCAGAAATGGACAGGGTAACACCGGGGAGCTGTTTTTT.

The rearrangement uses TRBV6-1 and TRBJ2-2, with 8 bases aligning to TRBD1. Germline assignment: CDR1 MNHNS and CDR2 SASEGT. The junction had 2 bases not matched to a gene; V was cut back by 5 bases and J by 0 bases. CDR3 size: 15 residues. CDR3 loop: CASSPTGANTGELFF. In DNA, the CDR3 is TGTGCCAGCAGTCCGACAGGGGCGAACACCGGGGAGCTGTTTTTT.

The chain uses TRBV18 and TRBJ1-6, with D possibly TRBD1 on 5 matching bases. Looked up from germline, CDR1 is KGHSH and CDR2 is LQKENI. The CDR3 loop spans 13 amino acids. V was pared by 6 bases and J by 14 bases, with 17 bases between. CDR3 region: CASSDTSGAALHF. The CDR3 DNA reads TGTGCCAGCTCGGACACGTCTGGGGCGGCCCTCCACTTT.

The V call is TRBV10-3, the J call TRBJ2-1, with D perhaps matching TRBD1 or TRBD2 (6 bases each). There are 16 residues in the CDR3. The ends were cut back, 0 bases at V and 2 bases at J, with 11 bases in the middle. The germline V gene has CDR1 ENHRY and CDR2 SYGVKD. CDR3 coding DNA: TGTGCCATCAGTGAGTCTGGGGGGCCCGCCTACAATGAGCAGTTCTTC. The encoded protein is CAISESGGPAYNEQFF.

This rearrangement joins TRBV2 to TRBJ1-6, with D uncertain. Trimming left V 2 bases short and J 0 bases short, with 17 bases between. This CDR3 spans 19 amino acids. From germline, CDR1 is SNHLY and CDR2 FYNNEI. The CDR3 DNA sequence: TGTGCCAGCAGTGAATTTATGGGATTCGATCCCTCCTATAATTCACCCCTCCACTTT. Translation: CASSEFMGFDPSYNSPLHF.

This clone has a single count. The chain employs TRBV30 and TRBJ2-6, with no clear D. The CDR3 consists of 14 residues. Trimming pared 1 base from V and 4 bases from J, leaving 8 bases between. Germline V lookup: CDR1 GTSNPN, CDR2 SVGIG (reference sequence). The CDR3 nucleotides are TGTGCCTGGAGTGACGGGTCCGGGGCCAACGTCCTGACTTTC. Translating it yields CAWSDGSGANVLTF. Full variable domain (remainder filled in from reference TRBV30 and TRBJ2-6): SQTIHQWPATLVQPVGSPLSLECTVEGTSNPNLYWYRQAAGRGLQLLFYSVGIGQISSEVPQNLSASRPQDRQFILSSKKLLLSDSGFYLCAWSDGSGANVLTFGAGSRLTVL.

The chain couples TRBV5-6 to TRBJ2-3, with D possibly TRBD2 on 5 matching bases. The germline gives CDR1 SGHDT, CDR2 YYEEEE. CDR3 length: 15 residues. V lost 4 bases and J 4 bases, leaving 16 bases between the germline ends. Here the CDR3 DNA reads TGTGCCAGCAGCCCTCATGGCCTAGCCCCAGATACGCAGTATTTT. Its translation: CASSPHGLAPDTQYF.